A selection of T cell receptor beta chains follows, all from one sample in a study of shared clonotypes between healthy human individuals. The data were produced by immunoSEQ multiplex PCR, yet TCRdb's version contains in-frame clones alone and is incomplete. Found here are about 1.9 million clones, over 85% of them singletons; the top ten hold over 1.5%. Sequenced input: naive CD8+ T cells from PBMCs. These receptors all come from a man between 18 and 29 years old in good health. Some clones in this sample may be carry-over from other donors' samples. Each CDR3 is given with its conserved first and last residue. D genes are given only for firm matches. Only part of the rows carry a size: once, few, many, or a class if the clone is expanded.

D	size	V	J	CDR3	DNA
NA	NA	TRBV19	TRBJ1-5	CASRAGFNQPQHF	TGTGCCAGTAGGGCGGGGTTCAATCAGCCCCAGCATTTT
NA	NA	TRBV2	TRBJ1-2	CASRATEGRVNGYTF	TGTGCCAGCAGGGCTACGGAGGGCAGGGTTAATGGCTACACCTTC
NA	NA	TRBV7-9	TRBJ2-1	CASSSDRPGILYNEQFF	TGTGCCAGCAGCTCCGACCGGCCGGGGATCCTCTACAATGAGCAGTTCTTC
NA	NA	TRBV15	TRBJ2-1	CATSRAAGQKNEQFF	TGTGCCACCAGCAGAGCTGCGGGACAGAAGAATGAGCAGTTCTTC
TRBD2	NA	TRBV2	TRBJ2-5	CARETSGTRGPETQYF	TGTGCCAGGGAGACTAGCGGGACCCGAGGACCAGAGACCCAGTACTTC
NA	NA	TRBV30	TRBJ2-3	CAWTAYWEGEADTQYF	TGTGCCTGGACCGCTTATTGGGAAGGGGAAGCAGATACGCAGTATTTT
TRBD2	few	TRBV27	TRBJ2-3	CASSLTSGSTDTQYF	TGTGCCAGCAGTTTAACTAGCGGGAGCACAGATACGCAGTATTTT
NA	NA	TRBV11-2	TRBJ2-1	CASSPRPLANNEQFF	TGTGCCAGCAGCCCCCGGCCGCTAGCGAACAATGAGCAGTTCTTC
NA	NA	TRBV28	TRBJ1-1	CASSPSRGAGSTEAFF	TGTGCCAGCAGTCCCTCCCGAGGGGCGGGAAGCACTGAAGCTTTCTTT
TRBD1	NA	TRBV29-1	TRBJ1-2	CSVEDLGTGDSGYTF	TGCAGCGTTGAAGACCTGGGGACAGGGGATAGTGGCTACACCTTC
NA	NA	TRBV7-8	TRBJ2-2	CASSHTSLGELFF	TGTGCCAGCAGCCACACTAGTCTCGGGGAGCTGTTTTTT
NA	NA	TRBV6-6	TRBJ2-7	CASSYSTGNEQYF	TGTGCCAGCAGTTACTCAACGGGAAACGAGCAGTACTTC
TRBD2	NA	TRBV5-6	TRBJ2-1	CASSWLREAHNEQFF	TGTGCCAGCAGCTGGCTCCGGGAGGCACACAATGAGCAGTTCTTC
NA	few	TRBV14	TRBJ2-7	CASSQDVGIEQYF	TGTGCCAGCAGCCAAGACGTGGGGATCGAGCAGTACTTC
NA	NA	TRBV7-9	TRBJ1-4	CASSLVQQDTKEKLFF	TGTGCCAGCAGCTTAGTTCAACAGGATACAAAGGAAAAACTGTTTTTT
NA	once	TRBV27	TRBJ2-3	CASSLGLGDTQYF	TGTGCCAGCAGTCTGGGGCTTGGCGATACGCAGTATTTT
NA	NA	TRBV5-1	TRBJ2-3	CASSLVVREPDTQYF	TGCGCCAGCAGCTTGGTGGTCAGAGAACCAGATACGCAGTATTTT
TRBD2	NA	TRBV7-9	TRBJ2-1	CASSLAGGPSSYNEQFF	TGTGCCAGCAGCCTAGCGGGAGGGCCCAGCTCCTACAATGAGCAGTTCTTC
NA	NA	TRBV29-1	TRBJ1-3	CSAETPLSSGNTIYF	TGCAGCGCCGAGACCCCCTTAAGCTCTGGAAACACCATATATTTT
TRBD2	NA	TRBV19	TRBJ2-2	CASSPPGLAGVRELFF	TGTGCCAGTAGCCCCCCGGGACTAGCGGGAGTGCGGGAGCTGTTTTTT
TRBD1	once	TRBV7-9	TRBJ1-4	CASRSTGEREKLFF	TGTGCCAGCAGGTCGACAGGGGAAAGGGAAAAACTGTTTTTT
NA	NA	TRBV27	TRBJ1-4	CASRVRSHGEKLFF	TGTGCCAGCCGGGTGAGGTCACATGGGGAAAAACTGTTTTTT
NA	NA	TRBV9	TRBJ2-2	CASSVSRNTGELFF	TGTGCCAGCAGCGTATCCAGGAACACCGGGGAGCTGTTTTTT
NA	NA	TRBV21-1	TRBJ2-6	CASSKAIANSGANVLTF	TGTGCCAGCAGCAAAGCCATAGCCAACTCTGGGGCCAACGTCCTGACTTTC
TRBD2	NA	TRBV6-5	TRBJ2-7	CASSYTGGYEQYF	TGTGCCAGCAGTTACACGGGGGGGTACGAGCAGTACTTC
NA	NA	TRBV19	TRBJ2-1	CASSMIAGDNEQFF	TGTGCCAGTAGTATGATAGCAGGGGACAATGAGCAGTTCTTC
NA	NA	TRBV27	TRBJ2-1	CASSLLWEETSNEQFF	TGTGCCAGCAGTTTGTTGTGGGAGGAGACAAGCAATGAGCAGTTCTTC
TRBD2	NA	TRBV7-2	TRBJ2-4	CASSLVQTSVKGDIQYF	TGTGCCAGCAGCTTAGTCCAGACTAGCGTTAAAGGGGACATTCAGTACTTC
NA	NA	TRBV28	TRBJ2-7	CASSLHPQYF	TGTGCCAGCAGTTTACACCCTCAGTACTTC
TRBD1	NA	TRBV9	TRBJ1-3	CASSVSGTANTIYF	TGTGCCAGCAGCGTAAGCGGGACAGCAAACACCATATATTTT
TRBD2	NA	TRBV19	TRBJ2-2	CASSPPHSGSESGELFF	TGTGCCAGTAGCCCACCTCATAGCGGGAGTGAGTCCGGGGAGCTGTTTTTT
NA	NA	TRBV6-5	TRBJ2-2	CASSYSDPDLTGELFF	TGTGCCAGCAGTTACTCGGATCCCGACTTGACCGGGGAGCTGTTTTTT
NA	NA	TRBV27	TRBJ2-7	CASSPSPPRGEQYF	TGTGCCAGCAGTCCAAGCCCCCCTCGTGGAGAGCAGTACTTC